These 27 T cell receptor beta chains were sequenced from one sample in a study of cytomegalovirus exposure and HLA in healthy donors. 60 Vbeta and 13 Jbeta primers were used in PCR. Sequenced by immunoSEQ multiplex PCR; TCRdb stores in-frame clones only, minus some. The data hold 150,000 to 200,000 clones, with 80% observed a single time. Material: PBMCs. The receptors stem from a boy between 5 and 17 years old in good health and CMV-seronegative.

The chain employs TRBV2 and TRBJ1-5, with D maybe TRBD1 (6 bases). Trimming cost V 2 bases and J 5 bases, with 10 bases left between them. The length of the CDR3 is 14 residues. Germline V gene sequence: CDR1 SNHLY, CDR2 FYNNEI. The chain's CDR3 is CASSEPGAHQPQHF. The CDR3 DNA reads TGTGCCAGCAGTGAACCAGGGGCCCATCAGCCCCAGCATTTT.

This chain connects TRBV30 to TRBJ2-7; the D gene is possibly TRBD1 (5 bases). V was cut by 3 bases and J by 6 bases, with 12 bases left in between. The CDR3 length is 12 residues. Germline V gives CDR1 GTSNPN, CDR2 SVGIG (reference sequence). CDR3 bases: TGTGCCTGGAGGGGGCAGGGCCGCGAGCAGTACTTC. Translated: CAWRGQGREQYF.

The gene calls are TRBV4-2 and TRBJ2-1; D possibly corresponds to TRBD2 (5 bases). Germline V gene lookup returns CDR1 LGHNA and CDR2 YNFKEQ. This CDR3 region has 14 residues. Trimming took off 4 bases at V and 5 bases at J, with 12 bases between the two ends. The CDR3 spells CASSPADFDNEQFF. The CDR3 DNA sequence: TGTGCCAGCAGCCCGGCGGACTTCGACAATGAGCAGTTCTTC.

V usage is TRBV13 and J usage is TRBJ1-1; TRBD1 is a possible D gene (6 bases). The germline V and J ends were trimmed by 5 bases and 8 bases, with 12 bases remaining between them. The CDR3 loop spans 12 amino acids. CDR1 PRHDT and CDR2 FYEKMQ come from the germline V gene (reference sequence). The CDR3 reads CASSLDRMEAFF. The CDR3 DNA sequence: TGTGCCAGCAGCCTAGACAGGATGGAAGCTTTCTTT.

This chain links TRBV6-1 with TRBJ1-1; possible D gene TRBD1, 5 bases. Germline CDR1 and CDR2: MNHNS and SASEGT. The CDR3 length is 12 residues. V dropped 4 bases and J dropped 6 bases, with 9 bases sitting between them. The CDR3 reads CASSARAAEAFF. For the CDR3, the DNA is TGTGCCAGCAGTGCCAGGGCGGCTGAAGCTTTCTTT.

This CDR3 is CASSSNSGVAAADTQYF. In DNA form, the CDR3 reads TGTGCCAGCAGCTCTAATAGTGGAGTAGCAGCGGCAGATACGCAGTATTTT. V is TRBV7-9 and J is TRBJ2-3; D perhaps matches TRBD2 (5 bases). Per germline, CDR1 SEHNR and CDR2 FQNEAQ (reference sequence). CDR3 length: 17 residues. V was trimmed by 4 bases and J by 4 bases, leaving 21 bases between them.

The chain is built from TRBV29-1 and TRBJ2-3, with D unclear. The CDR3 is made up of 12 amino acids. Trimming shortened V by 0 bases and J by 9 bases, and 10 bases separated the two germline ends. CDR1 SQVTM and CDR2 ANQGSEA come from the germline V gene. The CDR3 here is CSVEDLWRTQYF. In DNA, the CDR3 is TGCAGCGTTGAAGATCTTTGGCGGACGCAGTATTTT.

This sequence joins TRBV7-6 and TRBJ2-2; D not certain. V was clipped by 5 bases and J by 4 bases, with 11 bases between them. In germline, CDR1 is SGHVS, CDR2 FNYEAQ. The CDR3 loop spans 14 amino acids. CDR3 nucleotides: TGTGCCAGCAGCCCTCAGGTGGTCACCGGGGAGCTGTTTTTT. Translating it yields CASSPQVVTGELFF. The variable domain in full, with the rest retrieved from reference TRBV7-6 and TRBJ2-2, is GAGVSQSPRYKVTKRGQDVALRCDPISGHVSLYWYRQALGQGPEFLTYFNYEAQQDKSGLPNDRFSAERPEGSISTLTIQRTEQRDSAMYRCASSPQVVTGELFFGEGSRLTVL.

The chain employs TRBV7-6 and TRBJ2-3; tentatively, D is TRBD1 (6 bases). The CDR3 extends over 17 amino acids. The germline V gene has CDR1 SGHVS and CDR2 FNYEAQ. Trimming took off 5 bases at V and 6 bases at J, with 24 bases between the two ends. CDR3 in amino acids: CASSLGLGAPSYDTQYF. The CDR3 DNA reads as TGTGCCAGCAGCCTTGGTTTGGGGGCTCCTTCTTACGATACGCAGTATTTT.

The count of this clone is one. The J gene is TRBJ1-2, the V gene TRBV5-4, with D tentatively TRBD1 (5 bases). Germline V gene sequence: CDR1 SGHNT, CDR2 YYREEE (reference sequence). The V end lost 4 bases, the J end lost 0 bases, and 7 bases lay between the germline ends. The CDR3 is 13 amino acids. CDR3 coding DNA: TGTGCCAGCAGCCCGACAGCTAACTATGGCTACACCTTC. Protein: CASSPTANYGYTF.

This chain links TRBV4-1 with TRBJ2-1; D is ambiguous. Trimming removed 0 bases from V and 12 bases from J, with 9 bases in between. CDR1 is MGHRA and CDR2 is YSYEKL in the germline V gene. CDR3 length: 12 amino acids. The chain's CDR3 is CASSQEQQRQFF. Here the CDR3 DNA reads TGCGCCAGCAGCCAAGAACAGCAACGGCAGTTCTTC.

The chain has TRBV5-8 and TRBJ1-2; no firm D call. CDR1 is SGHTS, CDR2 YDEGEE, per germline. V was clipped by 2 bases and J by 8 bases, with 13 bases between them. The CDR3 is made up of 13 amino acids. In DNA, the CDR3 is TGTGCCAGCAGCTTCGGATTCGCGGGCGGCTACACCTTC. This sequence encodes CASSFGFAGGYTF.

The gene calls are TRBV9 and TRBJ2-1; 9 bases match TRBD2. The germline gives CDR1 SGDLS, CDR2 YYNGEE. CDR3 size: 15 residues. V lost 3 bases and J lost 3; bases outside the gene matches: 4. This chain's CDR3 is CASSARLADYNEQFF. CDR3 DNA sequence: TGTGCCAGCAGCGCCCGACTAGCGGACTACAATGAGCAGTTCTTC.

This clone was observed a few times. The chain employs TRBV5-1 and TRBJ2-5, with 9 bases fitting TRBD2. CDR3 length: 17 amino acids. Trimming took 6 bases from V and 2 from J; bases not matched to a gene: 14. From germline, CDR1 is SGHRS and CDR2 YFSETQ. The CDR3 loop is CASKNGDTAGGQETQYF. In nucleotides, the CDR3 is TGCGCCAGCAAAAACGGGGATACAGCGGGGGGACAAGAGACCCAGTACTTC.

The rearrangement joins TRBV5-1 to TRBJ2-1; 8 bases fit TRBD2. From germline, CDR1 is SGHRS and CDR2 YFSETQ. The CDR3 length is 17 residues. V shed 6 bases and J 0 bases; nucleotides not matched to a gene: 11. The CDR3 bases are TGCGCCAGCAACGGGGCGGGCCTAGCGGGCTCCTACAATGAGCAGTTCTTC. This codes for CASNGAGLAGSYNEQFF.

The chain has TRBV25-1 and TRBJ1-5, with 7 bases matching TRBD1. The CDR3 consists of 15 residues. J was trimmed by 2 bases and V by 5 bases; bases with no gene match: 6. Germline CDR1 is MGHDK and CDR2 is SYGVNS. CDR3 protein: CASSQTGTGNQPQHF. DNA of the CDR3: TGTGCCAGCAGTCAGACAGGGACGGGCAATCAGCCCCAGCATTTT.

The chain employs TRBV6-5 and TRBJ2-5, with 12 bases fitting TRBD2. V gave up 6 bases and J gave up 13 bases; unmatched junction bases: 9. CDR1 is MNHEY and CDR2 is SVGAGI in the germline V gene. This CDR3 has 13 residues. CDR3 amino acids: CASSRLAGAPLYF. In DNA, the CDR3 is TGTGCCAGCAGCAGACTAGCGGGAGCCCCCTTGTACTTC.

V usage is TRBV29-1 and J usage is TRBJ1-3; TRBD1 might be the D (6 bases). Germline V gives CDR1 SQVTM, CDR2 ANQGSEA. With 4 bases removed from V and 0 bases from J, the gap between germline ends came to 13 bases. The CDR3 spans 15 residues. CDR3 in amino acids: CSVAMRQASGNTIYF. The CDR3 region has the DNA TGCAGCGTTGCAATGAGACAGGCCTCTGGAAACACCATATATTTT. Filled out from reference TRBV29-1 and TRBJ1-3, the complete variable domain reads SAVISQKPSRDICQRGTSLTIQCQVDSQVTMMFWYRQQPGQSLTLIATANQGSEATYESGFVIDKFPISRPNLTFSTLTVSNMSPEDSSIYLCSVAMRQASGNTIYFGEGSWLTVV.

The chain links TRBV18 to TRBJ1-5; 7 bases agree with TRBD1. J gave up 0 bases and V 3 bases, and 11 bases lay outside the gene matches. The CDR3 totals 18 residues. Germline V CDR1 and CDR2: KGHSH, LQKENI. CDR3 in DNA: TGTGCCAGCTCACCTCGGGAAGGGACAGTCCTTAGCAATCAGCCCCAGCATTTT. Residues: CASSPREGTVLSNQPQHF. Full variable domain (missing parts from reference TRBV18 and TRBJ1-5): NAGVMQNPRHLVRRRGQEARLRCSPMKGHSHVYWYRQLPEEGLKFMVYLQKENIIDESGMPKERFSAEFPKEGPSILRIQQVVRGDSAAYFCASSPREGTVLSNQPQHFGDGTRLSIL.

This clone was seen a handful of times. The CDR3 region is CSASIRYGYTF. CDR3 DNA sequence: TGCAGTGCTAGTATCCGCTATGGCTACACCTTC. This chain links TRBV20-1 with TRBJ1-2; D remains ambiguous. Per the germline V gene, CDR1 is DFQATT and CDR2 is SNEGSKA (reference sequence). Trimming stripped 3 bases from V and 4 bases from J, with 6 bases between. The CDR3 covers 11 residues.

This clone was observed a few times. This chain links TRBV11-3 with TRBJ2-5; D possibly corresponds to TRBD2 (6 bases). The length of the CDR3 is 14 residues. V lost 5 bases to trimming and J lost 9 bases, with 19 bases between them. CDR1 is SGHNT and CDR2 is YENEEA in the germline V gene. In DNA, the CDR3 is TGTGCCAGCAGCCAAAGTCGACTAGTGGTATCCCAGTACTTC. Its protein product is CASSQSRLVVSQYF.

The genes are TRBV30 and TRBJ2-2; TRBD1 aligns across 8 bases. The junction had 21 bases not matched to a gene; V was cut back by 3 bases and J by 3 bases. The germline V gene has CDR1 GTSNPN and CDR2 SVGIG (reference sequence). The CDR3 is 20 residues long. The CDR3 coding sequence is TGTGCCTGGAGCCTCGGACAGGGACGAGCGTATAGATCGGACACCGGGGAGCTGTTTTTT. As protein: CAWSLGQGRAYRSDTGELFF.

The chain links TRBV2 to TRBJ1-2; 9 bases fit TRBD1. Germline assignment: CDR1 SNHLY and CDR2 FYNNEI. V trimming: 2 bases; J trimming: 8 bases; junction bases outside the gene matches: 6. This CDR3 has 14 amino acids. Here the CDR3 DNA reads TGTGCCAGCAGTGAAATACGGACAGGGGTCGGCTACACCTTC. Its protein is CASSEIRTGVGYTF.

The rearrangement links TRBV4-1 to TRBJ2-7; D unresolved. This CDR3 region has 13 residues. Between the trimmed V and J ends, which lost 4 bases and 4 bases, there was a span of 11 bases. Germline loops: CDR1 MGHRA, CDR2 YSYEKL. The CDR3 bases are TGCGCCAGCAGCCTAGCCCTAGAGTACGAGCAGTACTTC. As protein: CASSLALEYEQYF.

Worth noting for this clone: This specimen includes other DNA sequences encoding the same CDR3. The J gene is TRBJ2-7, the V gene TRBV9, with D possibly matching TRBD1 (5 bases). The CDR3 sequence is 14 residues long. Trimming removed 0 bases from V and 0 bases from J, with 7 bases in between. Germline V CDR1 and CDR2: SGDLS, YYNGEE. CDR3 bases: TGTGCCAGCAGCGTAGGACAGAGCTCCTACGAGCAGTACTTC. Its translation is CASSVGQSSYEQYF.

This rearrangement joins TRBV18 to TRBJ1-4; D is possibly TRBD1 (6 bases). The CDR3 is made up of 15 amino acids. The germline V and J ends were trimmed by 5 bases and 3 bases, with 13 bases remaining between them. Germline CDR1 KGHSH, CDR2 LQKENI. CDR3 DNA sequence: TGTGCCAGCTCAGAGGGGGACCTTTCTAATGAAAAACTGTTTTTT. It is translated as CASSEGDLSNEKLFF.

The chain uses TRBV18 and TRBJ1-1; no clear D. The CDR3 is made up of 13 amino acids. CDR1 is KGHSH, CDR2 LQKENI, per germline. The ends were cut back, 2 bases at V and 7 bases at J, with 11 bases in the middle. CDR3 sequence: CASSPGEASEAFF. The CDR3 DNA sequence: TGTGCCAGCTCACCAGGGGAGGCGAGTGAAGCTTTCTTT.